This section outlines one TCR beta chain sequence together with its context. The data belong to a study of blood T cell repertoires in COVID-19. Whole-study context: COVID-19 samples collected from the United States, Italy and Spain covered acute and convalescent phases. In each case, the material was cDNA or gDNA derived from T cells, B-cell-depleted T cells, or PBMCs.

CDR3 size: 13 residues. CDR1 SQVTM and CDR2 ANQGSEA come from the germline V gene. V lost 8 bases and J 0 bases, leaving 10 bases between the germline ends. Method: immunoSEQ multiplex PCR; TCRdb's copy keeps in-frame clones and lacks some. The sample has about 140,000 clones; 70% to 85% are singletons. The sequenced material came from peripheral blood. The clonotype was recovered from a man aged 60 to 69 with acute or convalescent COVID-19. The rearrangement links TRBV29-1 to TRBJ2-2; D might be TRBD1 (6 bases). The CDR3 coding sequence is TGCAGCTTCGACAGGTCGAACACCGGGGAGCTGTTTTTT. Translation: CSFDRSNTGELFF.